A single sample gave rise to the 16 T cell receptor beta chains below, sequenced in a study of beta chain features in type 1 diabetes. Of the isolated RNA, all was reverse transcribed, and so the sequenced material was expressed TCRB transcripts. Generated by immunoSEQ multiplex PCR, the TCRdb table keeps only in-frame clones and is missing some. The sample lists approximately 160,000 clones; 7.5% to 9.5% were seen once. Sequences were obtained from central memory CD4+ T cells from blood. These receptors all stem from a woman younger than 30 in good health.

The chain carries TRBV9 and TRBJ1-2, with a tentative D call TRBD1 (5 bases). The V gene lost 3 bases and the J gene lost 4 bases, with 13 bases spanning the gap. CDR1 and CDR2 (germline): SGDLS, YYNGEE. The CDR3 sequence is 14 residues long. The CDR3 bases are TGTGCCAGCAGCGCGGGGGGGACCTCCTATGGCTACACCTTC. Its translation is CASSAGGTSYGYTF.

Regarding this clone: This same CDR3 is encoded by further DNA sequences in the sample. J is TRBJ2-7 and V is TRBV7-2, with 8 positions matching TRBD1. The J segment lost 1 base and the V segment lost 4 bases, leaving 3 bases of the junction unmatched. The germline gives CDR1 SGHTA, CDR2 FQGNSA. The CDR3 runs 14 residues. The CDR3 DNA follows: TGTGCCAGCAGCTCAACAGGGGGGTCCTACGAGCAGTACTTC. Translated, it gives CASSSTGGSYEQYF.

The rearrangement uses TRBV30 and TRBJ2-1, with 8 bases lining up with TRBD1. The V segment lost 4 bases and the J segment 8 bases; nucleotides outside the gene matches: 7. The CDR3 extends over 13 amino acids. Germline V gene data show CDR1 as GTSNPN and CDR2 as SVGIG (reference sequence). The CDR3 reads CAWTTDRADEQFF. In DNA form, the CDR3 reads TGTGCCTGGACTACGGACAGGGCCGATGAGCAGTTCTTC.

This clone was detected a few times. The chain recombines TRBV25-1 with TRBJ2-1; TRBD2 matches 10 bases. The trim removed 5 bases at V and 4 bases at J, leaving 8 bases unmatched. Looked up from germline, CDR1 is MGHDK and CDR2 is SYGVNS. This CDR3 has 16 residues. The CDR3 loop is CASSKREGPLYNEQFF. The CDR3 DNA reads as TGTGCCAGCAGTAAGCGGGAGGGCCCCCTTTACAATGAGCAGTTCTTC.

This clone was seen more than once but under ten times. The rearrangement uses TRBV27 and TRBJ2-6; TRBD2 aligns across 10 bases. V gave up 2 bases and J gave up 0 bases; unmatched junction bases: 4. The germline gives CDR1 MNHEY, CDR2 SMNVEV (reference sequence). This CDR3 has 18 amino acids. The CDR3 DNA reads TGTGCCAGCAGTTTAACTAGCGGGGCTTTCTCTGGGGCCAACGTCCTGACTTTC. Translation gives CASSLTSGAFSGANVLTF.

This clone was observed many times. CDR3 region: CASSPNGRVTEAFF. The DNA of the CDR3 is TGTGCCAGCAGCCCTAATGGGAGGGTCACTGAAGCTTTCTTT. The V call is TRBV7-3, the J call TRBJ1-1, with D unclear. The CDR3 sequence is 14 residues long. The germline V gene encodes CDR1 SGHTA and CDR2 FQGTGA. V was shortened by 5 bases and J by 4 bases, with 14 bases between the two germline ends.

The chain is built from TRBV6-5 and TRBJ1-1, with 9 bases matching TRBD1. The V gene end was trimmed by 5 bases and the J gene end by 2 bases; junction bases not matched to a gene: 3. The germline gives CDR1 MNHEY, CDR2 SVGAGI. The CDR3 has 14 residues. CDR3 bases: TGTGCCAGCAGTACGACAGGGGGTAACACTGAAGCTTTCTTT. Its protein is CASSTTGGNTEAFF.

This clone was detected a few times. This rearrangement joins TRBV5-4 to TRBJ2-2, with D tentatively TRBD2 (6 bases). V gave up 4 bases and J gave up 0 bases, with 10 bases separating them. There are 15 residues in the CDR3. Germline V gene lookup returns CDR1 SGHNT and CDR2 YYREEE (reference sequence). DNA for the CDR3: TGTGCCAGCAGCATTAGCGGCGCGAACACCGGGGAGCTGTTTTTT. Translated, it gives CASSISGANTGELFF. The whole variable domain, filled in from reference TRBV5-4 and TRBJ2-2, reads ETGVTQSPTHLIKTRGQQVTLRCSSQSGHNTVSWYQQALGQGPQFIFQYYREEENGRGNFPPRFSGLQFPNYSSELNVNALELDDSALYLCASSISGANTGELFFGEGSRLTVL.

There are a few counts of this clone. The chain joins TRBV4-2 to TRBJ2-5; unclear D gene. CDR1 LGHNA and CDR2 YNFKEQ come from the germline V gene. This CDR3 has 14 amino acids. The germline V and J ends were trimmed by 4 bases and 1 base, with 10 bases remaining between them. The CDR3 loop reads CASSRRLIQETQYF. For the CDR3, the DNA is TGTGCCAGCAGCCGGAGACTTATCCAAGAGACCCAGTACTTC.

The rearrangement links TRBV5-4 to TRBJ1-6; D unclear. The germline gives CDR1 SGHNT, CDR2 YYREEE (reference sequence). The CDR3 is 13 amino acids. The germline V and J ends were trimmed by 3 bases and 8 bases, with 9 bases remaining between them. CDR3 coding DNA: TGTGCCAGCAGCTCCGCGGAGCATTCACCCCTCCACTTT. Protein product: CASSSAEHSPLHF.

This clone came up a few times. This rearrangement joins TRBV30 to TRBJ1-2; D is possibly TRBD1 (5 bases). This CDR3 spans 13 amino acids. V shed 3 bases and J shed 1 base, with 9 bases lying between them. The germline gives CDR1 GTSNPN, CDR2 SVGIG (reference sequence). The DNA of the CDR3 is TGTGCCTGGAGGCCAAGGGGTAACTATGGCTACACCTTC. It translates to CAWRPRGNYGYTF.

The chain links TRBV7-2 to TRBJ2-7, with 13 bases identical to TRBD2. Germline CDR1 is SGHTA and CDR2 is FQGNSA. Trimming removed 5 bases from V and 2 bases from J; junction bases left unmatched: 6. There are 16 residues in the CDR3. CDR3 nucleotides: TGTGCCAGCAGCAGACTAGCGGGGGGTCTGCCCTACGAGCAGTACTTC. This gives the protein CASSRLAGGLPYEQYF.

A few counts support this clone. The CDR3 DNA follows: TGTGCCAGCAGCTTACATGGCGAGACCCAGTACTTC. Encoded protein: CASSLHGETQYF. V usage is TRBV7-3 and J usage is TRBJ2-5; D remains unclear. V lost 2 bases and J 5 bases, leaving 6 bases between the germline ends. The CDR3 runs to 12 residues. From germline, CDR1 is SGHTA and CDR2 FQGTGA.

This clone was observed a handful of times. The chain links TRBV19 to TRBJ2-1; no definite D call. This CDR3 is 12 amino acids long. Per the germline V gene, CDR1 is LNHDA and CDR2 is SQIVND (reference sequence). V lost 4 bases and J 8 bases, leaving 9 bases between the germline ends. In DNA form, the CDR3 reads TGTGCCAGTAGTACCCAGGTCGATGAGCAGTTCTTC. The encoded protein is CASSTQVDEQFF.

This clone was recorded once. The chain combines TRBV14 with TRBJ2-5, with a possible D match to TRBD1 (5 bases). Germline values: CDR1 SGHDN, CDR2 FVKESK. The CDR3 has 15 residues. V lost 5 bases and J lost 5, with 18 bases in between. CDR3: CASSNRAGAWETQYF. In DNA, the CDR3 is TGTGCCAGCAGCAACCGGGCTGGGGCGTGGGAGACCCAGTACTTC.

CDR3 amino acids: CASSKGQGSLSYEQYF. The CDR3, as DNA: TGTGCCAGCAGCAAGGGACAGGGGTCCCTCTCCTACGAGCAGTACTTC. The rearrangement uses TRBV5-6 and TRBJ2-7; 10 bases align to TRBD1. Germline trimming cut 4 bases from V and 0 bases from J; bases unmatched to any gene: 7. CDR3 length: 16 residues. Looked up from germline, CDR1 is SGHDT and CDR2 is YYEEEE.